This T cell receptor beta chain was documented in a study of a mutant IDH1 vaccine in newly diagnosed glioma. Study-level information: Vaccine dosing followed radiotherapy by 4-6 weeks, or accompanied temozolomide cycles. Previous treatment comprised radiotherapy, temozolomide, or both, mostly both.

Regarding time point: week 23, last vaccination. Topical imiquimod was applied with each vaccine dose, which held 300 ug of mutant IDH1 20-mer peptide. Study-level findings and limits: Pseudoprogression seemed unrelated to changes in top peripheral T cell clonotypes. The occurrence of vaccine-induced immune responses was seen in roughly 93% of patients.

The CDR3 covers 12 residues. Trimming took 4 bases from V and 11 from J; bases not matched to a gene: 4. Germline-derived CDR1 and CDR2 are SGHDN and FVKESK. Clones were sequenced by immunoSEQ multiplex PCR, and TCRdb holds only the in-frame ones, with some missing. The profile shows tens of thousands of clones, over 75% of them singletons. This clone was seen only a few times. No antigen is known for it. The specimen was PBMCs, collected from a glioma patient whose treatment included an IDH1 peptide vaccine. The sequence was obtained from a man aged 18-30 years with glioma. The V and J genes are TRBV14 and TRBJ2-1; 8 bases align to TRBD2. CDR3 residues: CASSPSGGKQFF. In DNA form, the CDR3 reads TGTGCCAGCAGCCCCAGCGGGGGCAAGCAGTTCTTC.